These 22 T cell receptor beta chains originate from one sample sequenced in a study of T cells expressing NK-cell markers. TCRdb reprocessed the 5' RACE reads, with one entry per CDR3 protein and no DNA. Its table records approximately 550,000 distinct CDR3 sequences. Sequences were obtained from blood T cells: a sorted CD56 or NKG2C T cell subset, CD4+ or CD8+ T cells, or bulk PBMC T cells (not recorded which). The receptors were sampled from a man between 18 and 35 years old in good health.

The chain has TRBV10-3 and TRBJ2-1; TCRdb's D gene call, TRBD2, goes unchecked for lack of DNA. Germline lookup yields CDR1 ENHRY and CDR2 SYGVKD. CDR3 length: 13 residues. The chain's CDR3 is CAITGVAGGEQFF.

The chain carries TRBV7-9 and TRBJ2-1. There are 14 residues in the CDR3. CDR1 is SEHNR and CDR2 is FQNEAQ in the germline V gene (reference sequence). The chain's CDR3 is CASSTSVSANEQFF.

The V and J genes are TRBV10-2 and TRBJ2-1. The CDR3 runs 13 residues. The germline V gene has CDR1 WSHSY and CDR2 SAAADI. The CDR3 sequence: CASSEMFGDEQFF.

The chain links TRBV20-1 to TRBJ2-1; TCRdb's D gene call, TRBD1, goes unchecked for lack of DNA. The CDR3 has 16 amino acids. Looked up from germline, CDR1 is DFQATT and CDR2 is SNEGSKA (reference sequence). This CDR3 is CSARDPSAKGHNEQFF.

The V and J genes are TRBV6-5 and TRBJ2-2; TCRdb calls TRBD1, which cannot be checked without DNA. CDR1 MNHEY and CDR2 SVGAGI come from the germline V gene. The CDR3 runs to 12 residues. CDR3 residues: CATTGVTGELFF.

The chain uses TRBV3-1 and TRBJ2-1; there is no DNA to check the TCRdb D call of TRBD1. Per germline, CDR1 LGHDT and CDR2 YNNKEL (reference sequence). CDR3 length equals 13 residues. CDR3 region: CASSQARGDEQFF.

The chain uses TRBV4-2 and TRBJ2-1; as DNA is missing, the TRBD1 call by TCRdb cannot be tested. This CDR3 comprises 19 residues. Germline CDR1 is LGHNA and CDR2 is YNFKEQ. The CDR3 is CASSPPGQGNSGINNEQFF.

This chain joins TRBV29-1 and TRBJ1-2; TCRdb indicates TRBD1, and absent DNA this call remains unverified. In germline, CDR1 is SQVTM, CDR2 ANQGSEA. The CDR3 extends over 18 amino acids. CDR3 residues: CSVGDSPTPTSNNYGYTF.

The rearrangement links TRBV18 to TRBJ2-3; TCRdb's D gene call, TRBD2, goes unchecked for lack of DNA. Germline V lookup: CDR1 KGHSH, CDR2 LQKENI. The CDR3 is made up of 17 amino acids. This CDR3 is CASSLGTSGPRTDTQYF. Based on the CDR3 plus reference TRBV18 and TRBJ2-3, the full variable domain is NAGVMQNPRHLVRRRGQEARLRCSPMKGHSHVYWYRQLPEEGLKFMVYLQKENIIDESGMPKERFSAEFPKEGPSILRIQQVVRGDSAAYFCASSLGTSGPRTDTQYFGPGTRLTVL.

J is TRBJ2-3 and V is TRBV5-1. Germline CDR1 SGHRS, CDR2 YFSETQ. This CDR3 region has 14 residues. CDR3 residues: CASSLVGIKDTQYF.

J is TRBJ2-5 and V is TRBV7-9; the D call from TCRdb, TRBD2, cannot be confirmed without DNA. The CDR3 covers 16 residues. The germline V gene has CDR1 SEHNR and CDR2 FQNEAQ (reference sequence). CDR3 in amino acids: CASSPGTSGSRETQYF.

The genes are TRBV20-1 and TRBJ1-4; TCRdb designates TRBD1, a call that cannot be tested without DNA. CDR1 and CDR2 from the germline V gene are DFQATT and SNEGSKA (reference sequence). The CDR3 is 15 amino acids. CDR3 sequence: CSARPGRFANEKLFF.

The CDR3 reads CASSYSGSEGIDEQFF. The chain employs TRBV6-2 or TRBV6-3 and TRBJ2-1; the D gene TCRdb calls, TRBD2, cannot be checked with no DNA. This CDR3 region has 16 residues. Germline CDR1 is MNHEY and CDR2 is SVGEGT.

The J gene is TRBJ2-3, the V gene TRBV23-1. Being an ORF, TRBV23-1 has a function that is uncertain. CDR3 size: 15 residues. CDR3: CASSQSIQITDTQYF.

The chain recombines TRBV11-3 with TRBJ2-1. In germline, CDR1 is SGHNT, CDR2 YENEEA. The CDR3 spans 16 residues. The CDR3 spells CASSLNLAGVYNEQFF.

The J gene is TRBJ1-1, the V gene TRBV7-9. The CDR3 length is 11 residues. Germline V gene sequence: CDR1 SEHNR, CDR2 FQNEAQ (reference sequence). The CDR3 reads CAIVLNTEAFF.

The genes are TRBV24-1 and TRBJ2-1. The germline CDR1 and CDR2 sequences are KGHDR and SFDVKD. This CDR3 contains 15 residues. Here the CDR3 reads CATSDLNVSYNEQFF.

The chain recombines TRBV29-1 with TRBJ2-3. CDR1 is SQVTM and CDR2 is ANQGSEA in the germline V gene. The CDR3 totals 15 residues. CDR3 protein: CSVEGFGEGTDTQYF.

This chain connects TRBV12-3 or TRBV12-4 to TRBJ2-1. The CDR3 covers 15 residues. The CDR3 sequence is CASRIAGASYNEQFF.

CDR3: CASSLGTGTFNEQFF. The rearrangement uses TRBV3-1 and TRBJ2-1; TCRdb returns TRBD1, unconfirmable since there is no DNA. This CDR3 comprises 15 residues. CDR1 LGHDT and CDR2 YNNKEL come from the germline V gene (reference sequence).

V gene TRBV19 combines with J gene TRBJ1-5; TCRdb selects TRBD1, and the lack of DNA leaves this call unchecked. There are 15 residues in the CDR3. Germline assignment: CDR1 LNHDA and CDR2 SQIVND (reference sequence). The CDR3 sequence: CASSIPRGSNQPQHF. Based on the CDR3 plus reference TRBV19 and TRBJ1-5, the full variable domain is DGGITQSPKYLFRKEGQNVTLSCEQNLNHDAMYWYRQDPGQGLRLIYYSQIVNDFQKGDIAEGYSVSREKKESFPLTVTSAQKNPTAFYLCASSIPRGSNQPQHFGDGTRLSIL.

The V call is TRBV10-1, the J call TRBJ2-1; TCRdb gives TRBD2 as the D gene, but with no DNA this cannot be confirmed. The CDR3 is 15 amino acids. Looked up from germline, CDR1 is WNHNN and CDR2 is SYGVQD (reference sequence). This CDR3 reads CASSGSGGSYNEQFF.